The rows below give T cell receptor beta chains drawn from one sample of a study of blood T cell repertoires in COVID-19. The table came from immunoSEQ multiplex PCR; TCRdb's copy has only in-frame clones and leaves some out. The table has 25,000 to 30,000 clones, around 82% seen once; the top ten hold roughly 15%. Sequencing input: peripheral blood. All receptors come from a man between 65 and 85 years old with active COVID-19. The CDR3 runs from the conserved cysteine through the conserved F or W. The D gene is left open where the match is weak. Expanded clones get a size class; other rows say once, few or many, or leave the size out.

CDR3aa	CDR3nt	d_gene	j_gene	v_gene	abundance
CASSWGVPGDTEAFF	TGTGCCAGCAGCTGGGGGGTACCTGGGGACACTGAAGCTTTCTTT	NA	TRBJ1-1	TRBV7-9	NA
CASSQGSGRGNEQYF	TGTGCCAGCAGCCAAGGATCCGGCAGGGGGAATGAGCAGTACTTC	TRBD1	TRBJ2-7	TRBV3-1/TRBV3-2	NA
CAWSRNPGERPFF	TGTGCCTGGAGTAGAAACCCAGGGGAAAGGCCGTTCTTC	NA	TRBJ2-1	TRBV30	NA
CASSGERETQYF	TGTGCCAGCAGTGGCGAGAGGGAGACCCAGTACTTC	NA	TRBJ2-5	TRBV2	NA
CASGTGPQYF	TGTGCCAGCGGAACAGGGCCCCAGTACTTC	NA	TRBJ2-5	TRBV6-5	NA
CASSQDLQGNTEAFF	TGTGCCAGCAGCCAAGATCTACAGGGTAACACTGAAGCTTTCTTT	NA	TRBJ1-1	TRBV4-2	NA
CASSLSRVYNEQFF	TGTGCCAGCAGCCTTAGCAGGGTTTACAATGAGCAGTTCTTC	NA	TRBJ2-1	TRBV7-6	NA
CASSFSRGTGDQPQHF	TGTGCCAGCAGTTTCTCCCGAGGGACAGGGGATCAGCCCCAGCATTTT	TRBD1	TRBJ1-5	TRBV6-2/TRBV6-3	NA
CASSFRRSSGNTIYF	TGTGCCAGCAGTTTTCGTCGTTCCTCTGGAAACACCATATATTTT	NA	TRBJ1-3	TRBV28	medium-sized
CASSSRGLAGGPPQYF	TGTGCCAGCAGCTCCAGGGGACTAGCGGGGGGTCCGCCGCAGTATTTT	TRBD2	TRBJ2-3	TRBV7-2	NA
CASSFGTGGNGYTF	TGCGCCAGCAGCTTCGGGACAGGGGGCAATGGCTACACCTTC	TRBD1	TRBJ1-2	TRBV5-1	large
CASSQGLQGLYGYTF	TGTGCCAGCAGCCAAGGGCTCCAGGGGCTGTATGGCTACACCTTC	NA	TRBJ1-2	TRBV3-1/TRBV3-2	once
CASSPSADTGELFF	TGTGCCAGCTCACCCTCGGCGGACACCGGGGAGCTGTTTTTT	NA	TRBJ2-2	TRBV18	NA
CASSLEGSGTGGTGELFF	TGCGCCAGCAGCTTGGAGGGCTCCGGGACGGGGGGCACCGGGGAGCTGTTTTTT	TRBD2	TRBJ2-2	TRBV5-1	NA
CASSYPYSPLHF	TGTGCCAGCAGTTACCCTTATTCACCCCTCCACTTT	NA	TRBJ1-6	TRBV6-2/TRBV6-3	NA